The 31 T cell receptor beta chains below come from one sample, sequenced in a study of identical twins. Each CDR3 protein is one row after TCRdb ran MiXCR on the 5' RACE reads. The table records around 340,000 distinct CDR3 sequences, around 9% of them present only once. Sequences were obtained from naive T cells sorted from blood. All receptors derive from a woman between 50 and 59 years old in good health.

The rearrangement uses TRBV4-2 and TRBJ2-2; D is perhaps TRBD2 (5 bases). From germline, CDR1 is LGHNA and CDR2 YNFKEQ. The germline V and J ends were trimmed by 2 bases and 4 bases, with 14 bases remaining between them. There are 16 residues in the CDR3. For the CDR3, the DNA is TGTGCCAGCAGCCAATTGGACGGGATTGCCACCGGGGAGCTGTTTTTT. Its protein is CASSQLDGIATGELFF.

This clonotype was seen ten or more times. V usage is TRBV20-1 and J usage is TRBJ2-3; 7 bases map to TRBD2. The V gene's germline CDR1 is DFQATT and CDR2 SNEGSKA (reference sequence). After removal of 3 bases from V and 0 bases from J, the junction contained 12 bases not matched to a gene. CDR3 length: 17 residues. This chain's CDR3 is CSASRTAEAGSTDTQYF. The DNA of the CDR3 is TGCAGTGCTAGCCGCACCGCCGAAGCGGGAAGCACAGATACGCAGTATTTT.

This sequence joins TRBV4-1 and TRBJ1-4; D uncertain. V lost 8 bases and J lost 0, with 10 bases in between. Germline loops: CDR1 MGHRA, CDR2 YSYEKL. This CDR3 region has 14 residues. The DNA for the CDR3 is TGCGCCAGCCGCCCCCTTGCAACTAATGAAAAACTGTTTTTT. Translation: CASRPLATNEKLFF.

This clonotype was found a few times. The chain couples TRBV5-4 to TRBJ2-5; 7 nucleotides agree with TRBD1. With V trimmed by 3 bases and J by 4 bases, 15 bases remained unmatched. This CDR3 region has 17 residues. Germline V gene lookup returns CDR1 SGHNT and CDR2 YYREEE (reference sequence). The CDR3 spells CASSSGQSSRDAETQYF. CDR3 coding DNA: TGTGCCAGCAGCTCGGGACAGTCCTCACGAGACGCAGAGACCCAGTACTTC.

V is TRBV29-1 and J is TRBJ2-7, with D uncertain. V dropped 3 bases and J dropped 2 bases, with 8 bases sitting between them. This CDR3 has 12 residues. Per germline, CDR1 SQVTM and CDR2 ANQGSEA. This CDR3 is CSVEPRPYEQYF. Written as DNA, the CDR3 is TGCAGCGTTGAGCCAAGACCCTACGAGCAGTACTTC.

This clonotype was picked up a small number of times. The chain couples TRBV27 to TRBJ2-3; tentative D call: TRBD1 (7 bases). V gave up 3 bases and J gave up 7 bases, with 23 bases separating them. The CDR3 length is 17 residues. Germline assignment: CDR1 MNHEY and CDR2 SMNVEV (reference sequence). The chain's CDR3 is CASSFLGPSQGGNTQYF. The CDR3 DNA reads TGTGCCAGCAGTTTCCTGGGACCCTCGCAGGGGGGAAATACGCAGTATTTT.

The chain couples TRBV7-9 to TRBJ2-1, with 7 bases matching TRBD2. The junction had 6 bases not matched to a gene; V was cut back by 3 bases and J by 10 bases. Germline V gives CDR1 SEHNR, CDR2 FQNEAQ (reference sequence). CDR3 size: 13 residues. CDR3 in DNA: TGTGCCAGCAGCTTCCTAGCGGAGAAGGAGCAGTTCTTC. Translating it yields CASSFLAEKEQFF.

A few counts support this clonotype. V is TRBV24-1 and J is TRBJ2-7, with D hard to call. V shed 10 bases and J shed 7 bases, with 22 bases lying between them. The germline V gene encodes CDR1 KGHDR and CDR2 SFDVKD. There are 14 residues in the CDR3. The CDR3 DNA reads as TGTGCCACGAAACTGGGCAGGCCCAGAGTAGAGCAGTACGTC. It specifies CATKLGRPRVEQYV.

V usage is TRBV7-8 and J usage is TRBJ2-5; D unclear. Per germline, CDR1 SGHVS and CDR2 FQNEAQ. Trimming left V 1 base short and J 4 bases short, with 4 bases between. This CDR3 has 12 residues. CDR3 region: CASSLVTETQYF. The DNA for the CDR3 is TGTGCCAGCAGCTTAGTTACAGAGACCCAGTACTTC. Complete variable domain (other parts from reference TRBV7-8 and TRBJ2-5): GAGVSQSPRYKVAKRGQDVALRCDPISGHVSLFWYQQALGQGPEFLTYFQNEAQLDKSGLPSDRFFAERPEGSVSTLKIQRTQQEDSAVYLCASSLVTETQYFGPGTRLLVL.

This clonotype turned up a few times. The rearrangement joins TRBV30 to TRBJ1-1; TRBD1 agrees at 8 bases. This CDR3 is 15 amino acids long. With V trimmed by 2 bases and J by 4 bases, 9 bases remained unmatched. Germline CDR1 is GTSNPN and CDR2 is SVGIG (reference sequence). For the CDR3, the DNA is TGTGCCTGGAGTACAAAGACAGGGGTTGGCACTGAAGCTTTCTTT. Encoded protein: CAWSTKTGVGTEAFF.

This clonotype was seen at least ten times. The gene calls are TRBV12-3 or TRBV12-4 and TRBJ2-1, with D possibly being TRBD1 (5 bases). The V end was cut by 5 bases, the J end by 1 base, with 9 bases between. The CDR3 has 14 amino acids. The CDR3 sequence is CASSPDTSYNEQFF. CDR3 DNA: TGTGCCAGCAGTCCGGACACTTCCTACAATGAGCAGTTCTTC.

The rearrangement links TRBV27 to TRBJ2-1; 7 nucleotides match TRBD2. CDR1 is MNHEY and CDR2 is SMNVEV in the germline V gene (reference sequence). This CDR3 is 14 amino acids long. V was pared by 3 bases and J by 8 bases, with 7 bases of the junction left unmatched. The CDR3 region is CASSFTGRKYEQFF. The CDR3 coding sequence is TGTGCCAGCAGTTTCACCGGGAGGAAGTATGAGCAGTTCTTC.

This clonotype was counted ten times or more. The V call is TRBV7-9, the J call TRBJ1-3; D is ambiguous. Trimming took off 5 bases at V and 0 bases at J, with 11 bases between the two ends. CDR1 is SEHNR, CDR2 FQNEAQ, per germline (reference sequence). CDR3 length: 15 amino acids. The CDR3 loop reads CASSDYRASGNTIYF. The CDR3 DNA is TGTGCCAGCAGCGATTACCGGGCCTCTGGAAACACCATATATTTT.

This clonotype was detected only a few times. V usage is TRBV5-1 and J usage is TRBJ2-7, with D possibly called TRBD1 or TRBD2 (5 bases each). Trimming took off 3 bases at V and 3 bases at J, with 13 bases between the two ends. This CDR3 region has 14 residues. Germline values: CDR1 SGHRS, CDR2 YFSETQ. The CDR3 sequence: CASSSGLGDYEQYF. As DNA, the CDR3 is TGCGCCAGCAGCTCCGGACTGGGGGACTACGAGCAGTACTTC. Full variable domain (rest looked up from reference TRBV5-1 and TRBJ2-7): KAGVTQTPRYLIKTRGQQVTLSCSPISGHRSVSWYQQTPGQGLQFLFEYFSETQRNKGNFPGRFSGRQFSNSRSEMNVSTLELGDSALYLCASSSGLGDYEQYFGPGTRLTVT.

This clonotype has at least ten counts. The CDR3 coding sequence is TGTGCCACCAGTGATGTCCTAGACAGGAATGAGCAGTTCTTC. Its protein product is CATSDVLDRNEQFF. The J gene is TRBJ2-1, the V gene TRBV24-1; possible D gene TRBD1, 6 bases. Germline CDR1 and CDR2: KGHDR and SFDVKD. V lost 3 bases, J lost 7 bases, and 12 bases lay in between. The CDR3 totals 14 residues.

This clonotype was detected only a few times. The rearrangement uses TRBV20-1 and TRBJ2-5; 9 nucleotides match TRBD2. This CDR3 contains 14 residues. The J segment lost 5 bases and the V segment lost 6 bases, leaving 10 bases of the junction unmatched. CDR1 DFQATT and CDR2 SNEGSKA come from the germline V gene (reference sequence). In DNA form, the CDR3 reads TGCAGTGCCATTATAGCGGGAGTTCTCGAGACCCAGTACTTC. It encodes CSAIIAGVLETQYF.

The gene calls are TRBV7-6 and TRBJ2-5; TRBD1 might be the D (5 bases). CDR1 SGHVS and CDR2 FNYEAQ come from the germline V gene. The CDR3 is 15 amino acids. The V gene lost 5 bases and the J gene lost 0 bases, with 13 bases spanning the gap. For the CDR3, the DNA is TGTGCCAGCAGCCCCAGGGTAGGGTACCAAGAGACCCAGTACTTC. This encodes CASSPRVGYQETQYF. The whole variable domain, filled in from reference TRBV7-6 and TRBJ2-5, reads GAGVSQSPRYKVTKRGQDVALRCDPISGHVSLYWYRQALGQGPEFLTYFNYEAQQDKSGLPNDRFSAERPEGSISTLTIQRTEQRDSAMYRCASSPRVGYQETQYFGPGTRLLVL.

V usage is TRBV6-2 or TRBV6-3 and J usage is TRBJ2-1; 10 bases line up with TRBD2. Trimming at V came to 5 bases and at J to 3 bases, leaving 4 bases not matched to a gene. CDR1 and CDR2 (germline): MNHEY, SVGEGT. The CDR3 extends over 15 amino acids. CDR3 nucleotides: TGTGCCAGCAGTGAACTAGCGGGATACTACAATGAGCAGTTCTTC. Amino acids: CASSELAGYYNEQFF.

This clonotype was picked up a small number of times. The chain carries TRBV24-1 and TRBJ2-5, with D maybe TRBD1 (5 bases). The germline gives CDR1 KGHDR, CDR2 SFDVKD. Deletions cut 4 bases from V and 5 bases from J, with 16 bases between. The CDR3 extends over 15 amino acids. The CDR3 nucleotides are TGTGCCACCAGTGACCCTAAGACAGCCTCTGAGACCCAGTACTTC. Amino acids: CATSDPKTASETQYF.

This clonotype was picked up a small number of times. V usage is TRBV2 and J usage is TRBJ2-7; D uncertain. The CDR3 extends over 15 amino acids. Germline CDR1 reads SNHLY; CDR2 reads FYNNEI. V lost 3 bases and J 0 bases, leaving 12 bases between the germline ends. The DNA for the CDR3 is TGTGCCAGCAGTGAGTATCTCATGAACTCCTACGAGCAGTACGTC. This sequence encodes CASSEYLMNSYEQYV.

This clonotype has at least ten counts. The chain employs TRBV12-3 or TRBV12-4 and TRBJ2-2, with 10 bases lining up with TRBD1. With V trimmed by 3 bases and J by 5 bases, 9 bases remained unmatched. CDR3 length equals 17 residues. Written as DNA, the CDR3 is TGTGCCAGCAGTTTCTGGGTGGACAGGGGGAGTACCGGGGAGCTGTTTTTT. Translating gives CASSFWVDRGSTGELFF.

The chain couples TRBV4-1 to TRBJ2-1; tentatively, D is TRBD2 (6 bases). The germline gives CDR1 MGHRA, CDR2 YSYEKL. The CDR3 totals 13 residues. V was trimmed by 8 bases and J by 6 bases, leaving 14 bases between them. The CDR3 region is CASEAGLGNEQFF. The CDR3 DNA follows: TGCGCCAGCGAAGCGGGCTTGGGCAATGAGCAGTTCTTC.

This clonotype has a count of ten or more. The chain combines TRBV12-3 or TRBV12-4 with TRBJ2-3; TRBD1 agrees at 8 bases. V gave up 5 bases and J gave up 3 bases; unmatched junction bases: 10. This CDR3 contains 16 residues. DNA for the CDR3: TGTGCCAGCAGTGCGTCAGACAGGGGTGGGACAGATACGCAGTATTTT. It is translated as CASSASDRGGTDTQYF.

This clonotype was observed many times. The rearrangement uses TRBV4-1 and TRBJ1-5; D gene uncertain. Germline V gene data show CDR1 as MGHRA and CDR2 as YSYEKL. V was shortened by 3 bases and J by 0 bases, with 9 bases between the two germline ends. This CDR3 has 15 residues. CDR3 nucleotide sequence: TGCGCCAGCAGCCACGCGGTAGATAGCAATCAGCCCCAGCATTTT. It yields the protein CASSHAVDSNQPQHF.

V usage is TRBV5-1 and J usage is TRBJ2-1, with 13 bases fitting TRBD2. Germline loops: CDR1 SGHRS, CDR2 YFSETQ. The CDR3 has 18 amino acids. V lost 0 bases to trimming and J lost 1 base; unmatched junction nucleotides: 4. DNA of the CDR3: TGCGCCAGCAGCTTGGTACTAGCGGGAGGGCCTTCCTACAATGAGCAGTTCTTC. Its protein is CASSLVLAGGPSYNEQFF.

The chain recombines TRBV14 with TRBJ2-7; 7 bases are a match to TRBD1. CDR3 length: 14 amino acids. Germline V gene data show CDR1 as SGHDN and CDR2 as FVKESK. Trimming removed 2 bases from V and 4 bases from J; junction bases left unmatched: 5. CDR3 in amino acids: CASSQLGQLYEQYF. The DNA for the CDR3 is TGTGCCAGCAGCCAACTGGGACAGTTGTACGAGCAGTACTTC.

This clonotype turned up a few times. The V gene is TRBV2, the J gene TRBJ1-2, with 7 bases aligning to TRBD1. From germline, CDR1 is SNHLY and CDR2 FYNNEI. V was clipped by 0 bases and J by 4 bases; unmatched bases: 2. This CDR3 has 14 residues. The CDR3 DNA sequence: TGTGCCAGCAGTGAAGCGGGACAGATCTATGGCTACACCTTC. This sequence encodes CASSEAGQIYGYTF.

Ten or more counts support this clonotype. The gene calls are TRBV12-3 or TRBV12-4 and TRBJ1-1, with D unclear. Trimming left V 6 bases short and J 11 bases short, with 16 bases between. This CDR3 region has 12 residues. CDR3 protein: CASSPGGDVAFF. The CDR3, as DNA: TGTGCCAGCAGCCCCGGCGGGGATGTGGCTTTCTTT.

The genes are TRBV2 and TRBJ2-5, with a weak D call TRBD2 (6 bases). V lost 6 bases to trimming and J lost 5 bases, with 19 bases between them. Germline CDR1 and CDR2: SNHLY and FYNNEI. CDR3 size: 15 residues. This CDR3 reads CASRDGAGGSETQYF. The DNA for the CDR3 is TGTGCCAGCAGGGACGGGGCCGGAGGGTCGGAGACCCAGTACTTC.

The chain combines TRBV5-6 with TRBJ2-7; 7 bases align to TRBD1. Per the germline V gene, CDR1 is SGHDT and CDR2 is YYEEEE. CDR3 length equals 13 residues. V trimming: 4 bases; J trimming: 4 bases; junction bases outside the gene matches: 5. The CDR3 loop reads CASSPYRGYEQYV. CDR3 bases: TGTGCCAGCAGCCCATACAGGGGTTACGAGCAGTACGTC.

The sample holds a few counts of this clonotype. The genes are TRBV12-3 or TRBV12-4 and TRBJ2-5, with 11 bases matching TRBD2. This CDR3 is built from 15 residues. The trim removed 6 bases at V and 5 bases at J, leaving 8 bases unmatched. The CDR3 here is CASRMTSGMMETQYF. The CDR3 bases are TGTGCCAGCAGGATGACTAGCGGGATGATGGAGACCCAGTACTTC.